The rows below give T cell receptor beta chains drawn from one sample of a study of siplizumab effects on memory and regulatory T cells. Using immunoSEQ multiplex PCR, the repertoire was profiled, and TCRdb retains in-frame clones only, with some absent. Among over 80,000 clones listed, roughly 89% were seen once. Input material: Tregs sorted from blood. The source is a human donor in good health. The CDR3 runs from the conserved cysteine through the conserved F or W. Fields, in order: V gene, D gene, J gene, clone size, CDR3 DNA, CDR3 protein. The D gene is left open where the match is weak. Not every row has a clone size; where given, it reads once, few, many or a size class.

TRBV6-5	TRBD1	TRBJ2-7	-	TGTGCCAGCCGGGACAGACGCTACGAGCAGTACTTC	CASRDRRYEQYF
TRBV4-1	-	TRBJ2-5	-	TGCGCCAGCAGCCAAGATCAGGGGTCAAGAGAGACCCAGTACTTC	CASSQDQGSRETQYF
TRBV30	TRBD1	TRBJ1-5	few	TGTGCCTGGAGTTCGCCGGGACAGGTGTCCCCCACAGCCCAGCATTTT	CAWSSPGQVSPTAQHF
TRBV6-5	-	TRBJ1-5	-	TGTGCCAGCAGTCCCGGGACACTTAGCAATCAGCCCCAGCATTTT	CASSPGTLSNQPQHF
TRBV6-5	-	TRBJ1-3	-	TGTGCCAGCGGGTTGGGGGGGGCTGGTGGAAACACCATATATTTT	CASGLGGAGGNTIYF
TRBV7-3	-	TRBJ1-2	-	TGTGCCAGCAGCTTAAGTACAGAGACTTATGGCTACACCTTC	CASSLSTETYGYTF
TRBV7-6	-	TRBJ2-7	many	TGTGCCAGCAGCTTAGGGGTTGGGCCCACCTACGAGCAGTACTTC	CASSLGVGPTYEQYF
TRBV2	TRBD1	TRBJ2-5	-	TGTGCCAGCAGTAACAGGGGTCAAGAGACCCAGTACTTC	CASSNRGQETQYF
TRBV6-5	-	TRBJ1-1	few	TGTGCCAGCAGTTACCCCGGGGACACTGAAGCTTTCTTT	CASSYPGDTEAFF
TRBV6-5	-	TRBJ2-7	once	TGTGCCAGCAGTTACAGGGCCAGGACCTACGAGCAGTACTTC	CASSYRARTYEQYF
TRBV6-5	TRBD1	TRBJ1-1	-	TGTGCCAGCACCTTTAAGACAGGGTCGAACACTGAAGCTTTCTTT	CASTFKTGSNTEAFF
TRBV7-2	-	TRBJ2-7	-	TGTGCCAGCAGCTCGACAGGTTTCGAGCAGTACTTC	CASSSTGFEQYF
TRBV29-1	-	TRBJ2-3	-	TGCAGCGTTGAGAGGCAGGCAGATACGCAGTATTTT	CSVERQADTQYF
TRBV15	-	TRBJ2-1	-	TGTGCCACCCTTCCCTATTCCCCTTCCATGGGGTGCAATGAGCAGTTCTTC	CATLPYSPSMGCNEQFF
TRBV2	TRBD1	TRBJ2-3	-	TGTGCCAGCAGTGTCGGACAGGGGAACACAGATACGCAGTATTTT	CASSVGQGNTDTQYF
TRBV13	-	TRBJ1-3	-	TGTGCCAGCAGCTCTGGACCTTACCCCTCTGGAAACACCATATATTTT	CASSSGPYPSGNTIYF
TRBV5-3	-	TRBJ1-5	-	TGTGCCAGAAGCTTGGCCCAGGTGCAACCCCAGCATTTT	CARSLAQVQPQHF
TRBV29-1	-	TRBJ1-1	-	TGCAGCGTTGATTTGGGGGGAAGCACTGAAGCTTTCTTT	CSVDLGGSTEAFF
TRBV29-1	-	TRBJ1-1	-	TGCAGCGCCGGGAATGGGGATGAAGCTTTCTTT	CSAGNGDEAFF
TRBV7-2	TRBD2	TRBJ2-2	-	TGTGCCAGCGCCAGGGAGGGCACCGGGGAGCTGTTTTTT	CASAREGTGELFF
TRBV6-5	-	TRBJ1-4	-	TGTGCCAGCAGTTACGACTACAGTGCAACTAATGAAAAACTGTTTTTT	CASSYDYSATNEKLFF
TRBV6-5	-	TRBJ2-5	once	TGTGCCAGCAGTATGTTGGGCCAAGAGACCCAGTACTTC	CASSMLGQETQYF
TRBV5-6	-	TRBJ1-6	-	TGTGCCAGCAGCCCCCAGGTGGGAGGTTCACCCCTCCACTTT	CASSPQVGGSPLHF
TRBV29-1	-	TRBJ1-4	-	TGCAGCGTTGAAGAGGGGGGCAGTAATGAAAAACTGTTTTTT	CSVEEGGSNEKLFF
TRBV18	-	TRBJ2-7	-	TGTGCCAGCTCACCGCGGGACGGTAGTCGCTCCTACGAGCAGTACTTC	CASSPRDGSRSYEQYF
TRBV15	TRBD1	TRBJ1-4	-	TGTGCCACCAGCAGGGAGCCGGGACAGTATGAAAAACTGTTTTTT	CATSREPGQYEKLFF
TRBV19	TRBD2	TRBJ2-1	-	TGTGCCAGTAGCAGAGGACTAGCGGGGGCTGAGCAGTTCTTC	CASSRGLAGAEQFF
TRBV27	-	TRBJ1-6	-	TGTGCCAGCGGACCAATCCCCACAGGCTCCTATTCACCCCTCCACTTT	CASGPIPTGSYSPLHF
TRBV28	-	TRBJ2-5	-	TGTGCCAGCAGTTTGGGGGGTGGGGAGACCCAGTACTTC	CASSLGGGETQYF
TRBV7-9	-	TRBJ1-6	-	TGTGCCAGCAGCTTACGGGCAGTCTATAATTCACCCCTCCACTTT	CASSLRAVYNSPLHF
TRBV7-9	TRBD1	TRBJ2-1	once	TGTGCCAGCAGCACCCGGGACAGATCCGGGAATGAGCAGTTCTTC	CASSTRDRSGNEQFF
TRBV28	-	TRBJ2-3	-	TGTGCCAGCAGTTTCGGGGTGCTCCGGACGCAGTATTTT	CASSFGVLRTQYF
TRBV5-6	-	TRBJ2-7	-	TGTGCCAGCAGCTTGGCCTTCAAGGTCCAATTCGGCGAGCAGTGCTTC	CASSLAFKVQFGEQCF
TRBV5-1	TRBD2	TRBJ2-5	-	TGCGCCAGCAGCACTGCGGGGGGAAGGGAGACCCAGTACTTC	CASSTAGGRETQYF
TRBV2	TRBD1	TRBJ1-1	-	TGTGCCAGCAGTTACCGGGACAGGGGAGGGGCTTTCTTT	CASSYRDRGGAFF
TRBV6-5	-	TRBJ2-1	-	TGTGCCAGCAGTTTGCTGACAGGTCTCCATGAGCAGTTCTTC	CASSLLTGLHEQFF
TRBV5-4	TRBD2	TRBJ2-7	-	TGTGCCAGCAGCCGCGGGCTAGCGGGGAGAACCTACGAGCAGTACTTC	CASSRGLAGRTYEQYF
TRBV6-5	TRBD1	TRBJ1-2	-	TGTGCCAGCAGTTATCGAACGACAGGGCTTGGCTACACCTTC	CASSYRTTGLGYTF
TRBV20-1	-	TRBJ2-1	once	TGCAGTGCTAGCTCCCGGAACGAGCAGTTCTTC	CSASSRNEQFF
TRBV5-1	-	TRBJ1-1	-	TGCGCCAGCAGCTCTTACATGTACACTGAAGCTTTCTTT	CASSSYMYTEAFF
TRBV27	-	TRBJ2-4	-	TGTGCCAGCAGTTTCAGCTCGGCCAAAAACATTCAGTACTTC	CASSFSSAKNIQYF